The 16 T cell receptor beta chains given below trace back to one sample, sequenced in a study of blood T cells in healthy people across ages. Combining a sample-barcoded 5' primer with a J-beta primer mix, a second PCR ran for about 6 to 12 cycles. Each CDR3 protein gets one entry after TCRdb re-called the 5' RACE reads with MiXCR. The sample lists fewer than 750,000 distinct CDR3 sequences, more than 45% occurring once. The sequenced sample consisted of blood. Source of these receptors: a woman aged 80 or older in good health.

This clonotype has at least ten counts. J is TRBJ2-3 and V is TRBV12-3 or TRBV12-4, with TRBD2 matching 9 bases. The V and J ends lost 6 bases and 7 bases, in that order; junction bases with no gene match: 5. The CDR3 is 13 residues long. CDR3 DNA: TGTGCCAGCAGACCCTCTAGCGGGAATACGCAGTATTTT. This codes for CASRPSSGNTQYF.

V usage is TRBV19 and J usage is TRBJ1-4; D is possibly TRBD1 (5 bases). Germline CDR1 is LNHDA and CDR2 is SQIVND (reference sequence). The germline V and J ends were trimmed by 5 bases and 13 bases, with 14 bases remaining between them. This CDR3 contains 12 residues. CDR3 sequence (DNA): TGTGCCAGTAGTTTCCTGCAGGGAGGACTGTTTTTT. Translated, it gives CASSFLQGGLFF.

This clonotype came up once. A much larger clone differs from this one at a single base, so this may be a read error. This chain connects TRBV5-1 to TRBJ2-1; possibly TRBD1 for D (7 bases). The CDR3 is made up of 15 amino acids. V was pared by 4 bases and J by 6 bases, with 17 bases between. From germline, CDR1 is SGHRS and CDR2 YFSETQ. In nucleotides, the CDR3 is TGCGCCAGCAGCCTGGAGGGGACAGCCTGCAATGAGCAGTTCTTC. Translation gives CASSLEGTACNEQFF.

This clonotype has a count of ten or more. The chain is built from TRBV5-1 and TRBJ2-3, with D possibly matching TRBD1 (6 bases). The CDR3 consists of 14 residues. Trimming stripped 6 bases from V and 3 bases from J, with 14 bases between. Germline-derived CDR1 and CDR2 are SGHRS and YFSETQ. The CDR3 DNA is TGCGCCAGCACCGACGTAGGGGGAACAGATACGCAGTATTTT. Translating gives CASTDVGGTDTQYF.

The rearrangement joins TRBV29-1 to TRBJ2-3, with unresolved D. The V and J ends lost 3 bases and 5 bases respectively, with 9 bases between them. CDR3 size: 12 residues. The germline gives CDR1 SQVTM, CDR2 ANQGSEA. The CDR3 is CSVDLDGDTQYF. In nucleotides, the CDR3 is TGCAGCGTTGATTTAGATGGAGATACGCAGTATTTT.

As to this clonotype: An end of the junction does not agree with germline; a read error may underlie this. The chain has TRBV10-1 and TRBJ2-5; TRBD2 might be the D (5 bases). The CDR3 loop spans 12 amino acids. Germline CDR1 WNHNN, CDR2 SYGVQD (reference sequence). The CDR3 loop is CAGSESGGTQYF. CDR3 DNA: TGCGCCGGCAGTGAGTCCGGAGGGACCCAGTACTTC.

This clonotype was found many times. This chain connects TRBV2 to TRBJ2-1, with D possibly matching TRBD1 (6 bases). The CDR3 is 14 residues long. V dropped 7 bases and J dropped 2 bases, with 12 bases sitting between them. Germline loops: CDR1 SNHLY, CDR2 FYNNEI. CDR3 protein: CASKWAGAYNEQFF. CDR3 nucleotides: TGTGCCAGCAAGTGGGCAGGGGCCTACAATGAGCAGTTCTTC.

The CDR3 here is CASSPDRVGELFF. The CDR3, as DNA: TGTGCCAGCAGTCCTGACAGGGTCGGGGAGCTGTTTTTT. The rearrangement uses TRBV28 and TRBJ2-2; 7 bases agree with TRBD1. V lost 5 bases to trimming and J lost 7 bases; unmatched junction nucleotides: 4. This CDR3 has 13 amino acids. The germline V gene has CDR1 MDHEN and CDR2 SYDVKM.

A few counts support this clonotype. The chain's CDR3 is CASSYSRVGDQPQHF. The CDR3 DNA sequence: TGTGCCAGCAGTTACTCGAGGGTAGGGGATCAGCCCCAGCATTTT. The J gene is TRBJ1-5, the V gene TRBV6-6; possibly TRBD1 for D (5 bases). The CDR3 sequence is 15 residues long. V lost 0 bases and J lost 5, with 11 bases in between. Germline lookup yields CDR1 MNHNY and CDR2 SVGAGI (reference sequence).

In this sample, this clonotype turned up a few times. This chain's CDR3 is CSTGQGTDTQYF. The CDR3 DNA sequence: TGCAGTACCGGACAGGGCACAGATACGCAGTATTTT. This chain connects TRBV20-1 to TRBJ2-3, with 7 bases matching TRBD1. Germline V gene lookup returns CDR1 DFQATT and CDR2 SNEGSKA (reference sequence). V lost 8 bases and J lost 1; bases outside the gene matches: 3. The CDR3 is made up of 12 amino acids.

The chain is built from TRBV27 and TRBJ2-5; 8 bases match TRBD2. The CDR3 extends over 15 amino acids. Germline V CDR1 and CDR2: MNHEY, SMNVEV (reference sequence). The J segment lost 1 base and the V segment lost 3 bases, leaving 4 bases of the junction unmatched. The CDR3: CASSFGSGGQETQYF. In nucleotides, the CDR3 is TGTGCCAGCAGTTTTGGCAGCGGGGGCCAAGAGACCCAGTACTTC.

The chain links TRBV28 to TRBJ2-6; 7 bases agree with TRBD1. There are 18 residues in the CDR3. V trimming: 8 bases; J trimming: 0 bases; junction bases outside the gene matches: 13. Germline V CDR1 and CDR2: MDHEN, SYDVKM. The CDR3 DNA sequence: TGTGCCAGCTACCAACAGGGGTGGGATTTCTCTGGGGCCAACGTCCTGACTTTC. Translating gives CASYQQGWDFSGANVLTF.

CDR3 amino acids: CASSLRTSATYEQYF. In DNA, the CDR3 is TGTGCCAGCAGCTTAAGGACTAGCGCTACCTACGAGCAGTACTTC. V gene TRBV7-2 combines with J gene TRBJ2-7; 9 nucleotides match TRBD2. This CDR3 region has 15 residues. Germline lookup yields CDR1 SGHTA and CDR2 FQGNSA. The junction had 4 bases not matched to a gene; V was cut back by 2 bases and J by 2 bases.

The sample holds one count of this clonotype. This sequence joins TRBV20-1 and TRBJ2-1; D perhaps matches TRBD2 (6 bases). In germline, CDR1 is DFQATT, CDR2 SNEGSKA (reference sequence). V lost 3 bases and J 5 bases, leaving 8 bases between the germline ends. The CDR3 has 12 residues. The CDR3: CSASGGNNEQFF. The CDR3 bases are TGCAGTGCTAGTGGGGGGAACAATGAGCAGTTCTTC.

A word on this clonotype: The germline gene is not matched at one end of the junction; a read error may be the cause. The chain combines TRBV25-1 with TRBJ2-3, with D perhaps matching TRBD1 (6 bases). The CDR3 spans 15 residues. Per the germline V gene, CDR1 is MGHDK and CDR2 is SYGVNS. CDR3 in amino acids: CTSSDFRQGTDTQYF. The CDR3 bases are TGTACCAGCAGTGATTTCCGACAGGGCACAGATACGCAGTATTTT.

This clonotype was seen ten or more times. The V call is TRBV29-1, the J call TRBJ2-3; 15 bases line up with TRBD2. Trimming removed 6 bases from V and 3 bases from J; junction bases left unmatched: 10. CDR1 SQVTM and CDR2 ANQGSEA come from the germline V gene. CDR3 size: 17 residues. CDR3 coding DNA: TGCAGCGTAGCCGGGACTAGCGGGGGGATATTTACAGATACGCAGTATTTT. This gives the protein CSVAGTSGGIFTDTQYF.